This T cell receptor beta chain was sequenced in a study of T cell responses to AZD1222 COVID-19 vaccine. Findings and caveats of the study: Clonal diversity may have been underestimated in mostly white British donors.

Comment on this clone: Its target is not known.

CDR3 length: 15 residues. V dropped 3 bases and J dropped 4; count of bases not matched to a gene: 8. Germline loops: CDR1 KGHSH, CDR2 LQKENI. The assay was immunoSEQ multiplex PCR, and TCRdb's table has in-frame clones only and misses some. The data contain more than 150,000 clones, more than 75% of them singletons. Source: peripheral blood, taken 28 days after the second AZD1222 dose. This chain links TRBV18 with TRBJ1-2; TRBD1 agrees at 7 bases. The clonotype originates from an adult who received the AZD1222 COVID-19 vaccine. CDR3 DNA: TGTGCCAGCTCACCGTTAGACAGGGAGGTCTATGGCTACACCTTC. It yields the protein CASSPLDREVYGYTF.